This T cell receptor beta chain was sequenced for a study of cytomegalovirus exposure and HLA in healthy donors. Points from the study as a whole: Cytomegalovirus association was listed for roughly 160 TCR beta chains. Reports indicated that the classifier achieved high specificity and sensitivity in diagnosing cytomegalovirus status.

The germline gives CDR1 GTSNPN, CDR2 SVGIG (reference sequence). The CDR3 is made up of 13 amino acids. The J segment lost 4 bases and the V segment lost 4 bases, leaving 5 bases of the junction unmatched. PCR involved 60 Vbeta and 13 Jbeta primers. Assay: immunoSEQ multiplex PCR; the TCRdb copy retains only in-frame clones and omits some. The data hold about 170,000 clones, with 82% observed a single time. As concerns this clone: What it recognizes is unknown.

V and J are TRBV30 and TRBJ2-7, with TRBD2 matching over 9 bases. The sequence derives from a girl between 10 and 17 years old in good health and CMV-seropositive. The sample taken for sequencing was PBMCs. The CDR3 DNA reads as TGTGCCTGGAATCCTAGCGGGGAGTACGAGCAGTACTTC. Translation: CAWNPSGEYEQYF.